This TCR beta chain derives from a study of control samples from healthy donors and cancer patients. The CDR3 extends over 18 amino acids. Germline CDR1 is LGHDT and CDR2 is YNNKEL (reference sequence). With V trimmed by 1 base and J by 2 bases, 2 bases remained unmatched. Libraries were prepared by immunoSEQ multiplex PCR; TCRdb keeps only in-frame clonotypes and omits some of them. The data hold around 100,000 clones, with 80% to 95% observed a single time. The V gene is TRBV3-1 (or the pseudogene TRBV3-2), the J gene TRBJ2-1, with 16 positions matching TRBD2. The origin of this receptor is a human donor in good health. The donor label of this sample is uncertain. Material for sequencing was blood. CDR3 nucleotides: TGTGCCAGCAGCCAAGGAGGGACTAGCGGGGGGGCCTACAATGAGCAGTTCTTC. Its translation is CASSQGGTSGGAYNEQFF.